The rows below give T cell receptor beta chains drawn from one sample of a study of blood T cells in healthy people across ages. Using its own MiXCR run on the 5' RACE reads, TCRdb lists one record per CDR3 protein. The sample carries about 570,000 distinct CDR3 sequences, 25% to 30% recorded once. Sequencing was performed on blood. The receptors were gathered from a woman between 65 and 79 years old in good health. The CDR3 runs from the conserved cysteine through the conserved F or W. A D gene is named only where the DNA matches it firmly. Only part of the rows carry a size: once, few, many, or a class if the clone is expanded.

v_call: TRBV7-7; cdr3_length: 14; j_call: TRBJ2-5; d_call: -; clone_size: -; cdr3_aa: CASSSRGRGETQYF; cdr3_nt: TGTGCTAGCAGCTCCAGGGGTCGGGGGGAGACCCAGTACTTC
v_call: TRBV7-3; cdr3_length: 13; j_call: TRBJ2-1; d_call: -; clone_size: -; cdr3_aa: CASSFRDNNEQFF; cdr3_nt: TGTGCCAGCAGCTTTCGGGATAACAATGAGCAGTTCTTC
v_call: TRBV3-1; cdr3_length: 16; j_call: TRBJ2-2; d_call: -; clone_size: few; cdr3_aa: CASSQPGGPTPGELFF; cdr3_nt: TGTGCCAGCAGCCAACCCGGCGGGCCGACCCCTGGGGAGCTGTTTTTT
v_call: TRBV5-1; cdr3_length: 15; j_call: TRBJ2-1; d_call: -; clone_size: few; cdr3_aa: CASSQGPGSYNEQFF; cdr3_nt: TGCGCCAGCTCCCAGGGGCCGGGCTCCTACAATGAGCAGTTCTTC
v_call: TRBV6-5; cdr3_length: 16; j_call: TRBJ2-4; d_call: -; clone_size: -; cdr3_aa: CASSYRLAGGKNIQYF; cdr3_nt: TGTGCCAGCAGTTACCGCTTGGCAGGGGGGAAAAACATTCAGTACTTC
v_call: TRBV5-1; cdr3_length: 15; j_call: TRBJ1-2; d_call: TRBD1; clone_size: -; cdr3_aa: CASSTGTGGIYGYTF; cdr3_nt: TGCGCCAGCAGCACCGGGACAGGGGGGATCTATGGCTACACCTTC
v_call: TRBV7-8; cdr3_length: 13; j_call: TRBJ1-3; d_call: -; clone_size: few; cdr3_aa: CASSSRAEGTIYF; cdr3_nt: TGTGCCAGCAGCTCGAGGGCGGAGGGCACCATATATTTT
v_call: TRBV12-3/TRBV12-4; cdr3_length: 15; j_call: TRBJ2-7; d_call: -; clone_size: -; cdr3_aa: CASSLGGGDIYEQYF; cdr3_nt: TGTGCCAGCAGTTTGGGGGGCGGGGACATCTACGAGCAGTACTTC
v_call: TRBV4-1; cdr3_length: 13; j_call: TRBJ2-1; d_call: -; clone_size: -; cdr3_aa: CASSQEASNEQFF; cdr3_nt: TGCGCCAGCAGCCAAGAAGCATCCAATGAGCAGTTCTTC
v_call: TRBV20-1; cdr3_length: 14; j_call: TRBJ2-5; d_call: -; clone_size: -; cdr3_aa: CSAVDRTWKETQYF; cdr3_nt: TGCAGTGCCGTCGACAGGACGTGGAAAGAGACCCAGTACTTC
v_call: TRBV3-1; cdr3_length: 12; j_call: TRBJ2-1; d_call: -; clone_size: -; cdr3_aa: CASSQSPNEQFF; cdr3_nt: TGTGCCAGCAGCCAAAGTCCTAATGAGCAGTTCTTC
v_call: TRBV5-1; cdr3_length: 14; j_call: TRBJ1-1; d_call: -; clone_size: many; cdr3_aa: CASSLRDGQAEAFF; cdr3_nt: TGCGCCAGCAGCTTAAGGGACGGTCAGGCGGAAGCTTTCTTT
v_call: TRBV29-1; cdr3_length: 12; j_call: TRBJ2-1; d_call: -; clone_size: few; cdr3_aa: CSAIPGDNEQFF; cdr3_nt: TGCAGCGCGATACCGGGAGACAATGAGCAGTTCTTC
v_call: TRBV7-2; cdr3_length: 14; j_call: TRBJ1-2; d_call: -; clone_size: -; cdr3_aa: CASSLAHRGGGYTF; cdr3_nt: TGTGCCAGCAGCTTAGCGCACCGAGGGGGAGGCTACACCTTC
v_call: TRBV7-6; cdr3_length: 15; j_call: TRBJ2-3; d_call: -; clone_size: -; cdr3_aa: CASTPGGVGADTQYF; cdr3_nt: TGTGCCAGCACCCCCGGTGGGGTCGGCGCAGATACGCAGTATTTT
v_call: TRBV20-1; cdr3_length: 15; j_call: TRBJ1-5; d_call: TRBD1; clone_size: -; cdr3_aa: CSAAAGTGNSQPQHF; cdr3_nt: TGCAGTGCAGCAGCCGGGACAGGGAATAGTCAGCCCCAGCATTTT
v_call: TRBV19; cdr3_length: 15; j_call: TRBJ1-1; d_call: -; clone_size: many; cdr3_aa: CASSIHGGRRTEAFF; cdr3_nt: TGTGCCAGTAGTATCCACGGAGGAAGGAGGACTGAAGCTTTCTTT
v_call: TRBV10-3; cdr3_length: 13; j_call: TRBJ2-5; d_call: -; clone_size: -; cdr3_aa: CAISGGRQETQYF; cdr3_nt: TGTGCCATCAGTGGGGGTCGCCAAGAGACCCAGTACTTC
v_call: TRBV20-1; cdr3_length: 16; j_call: TRBJ2-3; d_call: TRBD2; clone_size: few; cdr3_aa: CSARRLAGGGADTQYF; cdr3_nt: TGCAGTGCTAGGAGACTAGCGGGGGGCGGGGCAGATACGCAGTATTTT
v_call: TRBV20-1; cdr3_length: 12; j_call: TRBJ2-1; d_call: -; clone_size: -; cdr3_aa: CSSSNHYNEQFF; cdr3_nt: TGCAGTTCTAGTAACCACTACAATGAGCAGTTCTTC
v_call: TRBV7-3; cdr3_length: 14; j_call: TRBJ1-1; d_call: -; clone_size: -; cdr3_aa: CASSSIAGPTEAFF; cdr3_nt: TGTGCCAGCAGCTCGATTGCTGGCCCCACTGAAGCTTTCTTT
v_call: TRBV27; cdr3_length: 14; j_call: TRBJ2-3; d_call: -; clone_size: -; cdr3_aa: CASSLIFRADTQYF; cdr3_nt: TGTGCCAGCAGTTTAATTTTCAGGGCAGATACGCAGTATTTT
v_call: TRBV4-2; cdr3_length: 15; j_call: TRBJ2-1; d_call: -; clone_size: -; cdr3_aa: CASSQVGLAGGEQFF; cdr3_nt: TGTGCCAGCAGCCAAGTAGGTCTTGCTGGGGGTGAGCAGTTCTTC
v_call: TRBV6-2/TRBV6-3; cdr3_length: 15; j_call: TRBJ1-1; d_call: TRBD1; clone_size: -; cdr3_aa: CASSRQGSQNTEAFF; cdr3_nt: TGTGCCAGCAGTCGACAGGGGTCTCAGAACACTGAAGCTTTCTTT
v_call: TRBV11-3; cdr3_length: 13; j_call: TRBJ2-5; d_call: -; clone_size: few; cdr3_aa: CACTRSHQETQYF; cdr3_nt: TGTGCCTGCACCCGCTCGCACCAAGAGACCCAGTACTTC
v_call: TRBV7-9; cdr3_length: 16; j_call: TRBJ1-4; d_call: TRBD1; clone_size: -; cdr3_aa: CASNLGQGGRGEKLFF; cdr3_nt: TGTGCCAGCAACCTAGGACAGGGTGGACGTGGTGAAAAACTGTTTTTT
v_call: TRBV2; cdr3_length: 12; j_call: TRBJ1-1; d_call: -; clone_size: -; cdr3_aa: CASSQDDTEAFF; cdr3_nt: TGTGCCAGCTCCCAAGACGACACTGAAGCTTTCTTT
v_call: TRBV9; cdr3_length: 17; j_call: TRBJ2-2; d_call: -; clone_size: few; cdr3_aa: CASSVDSRFSGGGELFF; cdr3_nt: TGTGCCAGCAGCGTAGATTCGCGTTTTAGCGGAGGCGGGGAGCTGTTTTTT
v_call: TRBV20-1; cdr3_length: 16; j_call: TRBJ1-2; d_call: -; clone_size: few; cdr3_aa: CSARTRQPEANYGYTF; cdr3_nt: TGCAGTGCTAGAACGCGACAGCCCGAAGCTAACTATGGCTACACCTTC
v_call: TRBV6-5; cdr3_length: 16; j_call: TRBJ1-4; d_call: -; clone_size: few; cdr3_aa: CASSYGGPRSNEKLFF; cdr3_nt: TGTGCCAGCAGTTACGGAGGGCCTAGGTCTAATGAAAAACTGTTTTTT